This paragraph covers one T cell receptor beta chain sequence. Sequenced by immunoSEQ multiplex PCR; TCRdb stores in-frame clones only, minus some. This table has roughly 92,000 clones, around 84% appearing once. Time point specified: blood 4 weeks post-SBRT, at nephrectomy. This sample's treatment: 15 Gy SBRT to primary tumor, nephrectomy 4 weeks later. Nephrectomy followed 15 Gy stereotactic body radiation by 4 weeks. Germline V gives CDR1 LNHDA, CDR2 SQIVND (reference sequence). With V trimmed by 5 bases and J by 4 bases, 3 bases remained unmatched. The CDR3 runs to 13 residues. The sample belongs to a study of radiation and T cells in renal cell carcinoma.

Sequenced here: blood, sampled from a patient whose treatment included radiotherapy and nephrectomy. This chain links TRBV19 with TRBJ2-7, with 9 nucleotides matching TRBD1. The receptor's source is a man aged 55 to 70 with renal cell carcinoma. CDR3 residues: CASSRDREYEQYF. The CDR3 DNA is TGTGCCAGTAGTCGGGACAGGGAGTACGAGCAGTACTTC.